The 31 T cell receptor beta chains listed next were all sequenced from one sample in a study of shared clonotypes between healthy human individuals. Produced via immunoSEQ multiplex PCR; TCRdb's table is partial and in-frame only. The profile shows about 690,000 clones, around 91% of them singletons. Material: memory CD8+ T cells from PBMCs. As to subset: CD45RO+ cells pooled with CCR7-negative TemRA cells. The receptor set was obtained from a man aged 18 to 29 in good health. Some clones in this sample may be carry-over from other donors' samples.

This clone showed up just once. The chain has TRBV6-1 and TRBJ1-2; D gene uncertain. CDR1 MNHNS and CDR2 SASEGT come from the germline V gene. V lost 6 bases and J lost 4, with 15 bases in between. CDR3 length equals 14 residues. The chain's CDR3 is CASSLSGPVYGYTF. CDR3 coding DNA: TGTGCCAGCAGCTTGTCCGGCCCGGTCTATGGCTACACCTTC.

Comments on this clone: Other DNA sequences in this sample translate to the same CDR3. The chain recombines TRBV27 with TRBJ2-7, with D possibly being TRBD1 or TRBD2 (5 bases each). The V and J ends lost 3 bases and 4 bases respectively, with 7 bases between them. From germline, CDR1 is MNHEY and CDR2 SMNVEV (reference sequence). The CDR3 extends over 12 amino acids. The CDR3 nucleotides read TGTGCCAGCAGTTTGTGGGGGTACGAGCAGTACTTC. This encodes CASSLWGYEQYF.

J is TRBJ2-4 and V is TRBV28, with TRBD1 as a possible D gene (6 bases). The CDR3 contains 16 residues. Trimming removed 6 bases at V and 3 bases at J, with 18 bases between. CDR1 is MDHEN, CDR2 SYDVKM, per germline. This CDR3 reads CASRLQGEGVKNIQYF. The CDR3 DNA is TGTGCCAGCAGACTACAGGGAGAGGGTGTCAAAAACATTCAGTACTTC.

This chain uses TRBV7-9 with TRBJ2-7, with D tentatively TRBD1 (5 bases). The germline gives CDR1 SEHNR, CDR2 FQNEAQ (reference sequence). The V and J ends lost 4 bases and 7 bases respectively, with 20 bases between them. This CDR3 is built from 15 residues. CDR3 amino acids: CASSSPLGPQGEQYF. The CDR3 nucleotides read TGTGCCAGCAGCTCCCCATTAGGGCCCCAGGGTGAGCAGTACTTC.

The chain recombines TRBV13 with TRBJ1-5, with D possibly being TRBD1 (5 bases). V was pared by 8 bases and J by 5 bases, with 10 bases between. The CDR3 covers 12 residues. CDR1 PRHDT and CDR2 FYEKMQ come from the germline V gene (reference sequence). Written as DNA, the CDR3 is TGTGCCAGCGGCACACAGGATCAGCCCCAGCATTTT. This translates into CASGTQDQPQHF.

The rearrangement joins TRBV19 to TRBJ2-1, with TRBD1 matching over 7 bases. Germline V gene lookup returns CDR1 LNHDA and CDR2 SQIVND (reference sequence). Trimming at V came to 3 bases and at J to 0 bases, leaving 8 bases not matched to a gene. The CDR3 consists of 17 residues. The CDR3 nucleotides read TGTGCCAGTAGTATGTTAGGGGGCCGGGACTCCTACAATGAGCAGTTCTTC. It encodes CASSMLGGRDSYNEQFF. The complete variable domain, with remaining parts taken from reference TRBV19 and TRBJ2-1, reads DGGITQSPKYLFRKEGQNVTLSCEQNLNHDAMYWYRQDPGQGLRLIYYSQIVNDFQKGDIAEGYSVSREKKESFPLTVTSAQKNPTAFYLCASSMLGGRDSYNEQFFGPGTRLTVL.

Notes on this clone: The same CDR3 can be traced to other DNA sequences in this sample. CDR3 in amino acids: CASSPRTGSYEQYF. Here the CDR3 DNA reads TGTGCCAGCAGTCCCCGGACAGGGAGCTACGAGCAGTACTTC. This chain connects TRBV27 to TRBJ2-7, with 8 bases that match TRBD1. In germline, CDR1 is MNHEY, CDR2 SMNVEV (reference sequence). V trimming: 5 bases; J trimming: 3 bases; junction bases outside the gene matches: 6. The CDR3 has 14 residues.

The gene calls are TRBV7-6 and TRBJ1-3; no firm D call. In germline, CDR1 is SGHVS, CDR2 FNYEAQ. The V end lost 11 bases, the J end lost 7 bases, and 12 bases lay between the germline ends. CDR3 length: 11 amino acids. CDR3 region: CASDPHNTIYF. The DNA for the CDR3 is TGTGCCTCCGACCCCCACAACACCATATATTTT.

This clone is a singleton in its sample. The rearrangement joins TRBV7-9 to TRBJ2-1; maybe TRBD1 (6 bases). CDR1 is SEHNR and CDR2 is FQNEAQ in the germline V gene (reference sequence). The CDR3 is made up of 16 amino acids. Deletions cut 5 bases from V and 7 bases from J, with 21 bases between. The CDR3 loop reads CASSERRQEGVNEQFF. The DNA of the CDR3 is TGTGCCAGCAGCGAGCGCCGACAGGAAGGTGTGAATGAGCAGTTCTTC.

The rearrangement links TRBV19 to TRBJ2-7; 12 bases are shared with TRBD1. Per germline, CDR1 LNHDA and CDR2 SQIVND (reference sequence). This CDR3 comprises 13 residues. Losses at the gene ends were 10 bases for V and 4 bases for J; bases not matched to a gene: 5. The CDR3 DNA reads as TGTGCCACTCGGGACAGGGGGCTATACGAGCAGTACTTC. Protein sequence: CATRDRGLYEQYF.

J is TRBJ2-7 and V is TRBV7-8, with 7 nucleotides matching TRBD2. Germline values: CDR1 SGHVS, CDR2 FQNEAQ. The CDR3 is made up of 14 amino acids. The V and J ends lost 3 bases and 4 bases, in that order; junction bases with no gene match: 6. The CDR3 bases are TGTGCCAGCAGCTTGGGGGGAGGGCCTTACGAGCAGTACTTC. It is translated as CASSLGGGPYEQYF.

The chain couples TRBV29-1 to TRBJ1-2, with D perhaps matching TRBD1 (6 bases). Germline CDR1 and CDR2: SQVTM and ANQGSEA. Trimming pared 6 bases from V and 11 bases from J, leaving 16 bases between. The CDR3 length is 11 residues. The CDR3 loop is CSVWQGTSYTF. In DNA form, the CDR3 reads TGCAGCGTATGGCAGGGGACCTCTTACACCTTC.

This rearrangement joins TRBV4-3 to TRBJ2-1, with 11 bases lining up with TRBD2. Per germline, CDR1 LGHNA and CDR2 YSLEER. The trim removed 2 bases at V and 2 bases at J, leaving 2 bases unmatched. This CDR3 has 16 residues. The CDR3 DNA is TGCGCCAGCAGCCAAATGGGACTAGCGGCCTACAATGAGCAGTTCTTC. Its protein is CASSQMGLAAYNEQFF.

CDR3 sequence reads: CASSRLIGHEQFF. For the CDR3, the DNA is TGTGCCAGCAGTCGCTTGATCGGACATGAGCAGTTCTTC. The genes are TRBV14 and TRBJ2-1; no reliable D call. Trimming cost V 6 bases and J 8 bases, with 14 bases left between them. CDR1 is SGHDN and CDR2 is FVKESK in the germline V gene. The CDR3 covers 13 residues.

The sample holds one count of this clone. The chain links TRBV6-6 to TRBJ1-5, with D possibly being TRBD1 (6 bases). Germline V gives CDR1 MNHNY, CDR2 SVGAGI (reference sequence). V was cut by 6 bases and J by 4 bases, with 19 bases left in between. The CDR3 totals 16 residues. CDR3 DNA sequence: TGTGCCAGCAGCTCCGGGGGGGCCTTATCGAATCAGCCCCAGCATTTT. It translates to CASSSGGALSNQPQHF.

The V and J genes are TRBV7-8 and TRBJ2-3, with D possibly matching TRBD2 (5 bases). Germline lookup yields CDR1 SGHVS and CDR2 FQNEAQ. The CDR3 has 15 amino acids. Trimming removed 3 bases at V and 0 bases at J, with 10 bases between. DNA for the CDR3: TGTGCCAGCAGCTTTAGGGAGTTTAGCACAGATACGCAGTATTTT. Translating it yields CASSFREFSTDTQYF.

V is TRBV7-3 and J is TRBJ2-7; 8 positions agree with TRBD1. The germline V gene has CDR1 SGHTA and CDR2 FQGTGA. This CDR3 region has 14 residues. J was trimmed by 2 bases and V by 3 bases; bases with no gene match: 3. The CDR3 spells CASSLDRVPYEQYF. CDR3 in DNA: TGTGCCAGCAGCTTGGACAGGGTTCCCTACGAGCAGTACTTC.

J is TRBJ1-5 and V is TRBV28; TRBD1 matches 7 bases. J gave up 1 base and V 8 bases, and 8 bases lay outside the gene matches. The germline V gene has CDR1 MDHEN and CDR2 SYDVKM. This CDR3 has 15 amino acids. This CDR3 reads CASHTGVGSNQPQHF. Written as DNA, the CDR3 is TGTGCCAGCCATACAGGGGTAGGGAGCAATCAGCCCCAGCATTTT.

This clone has just a few counts. This chain joins TRBV7-9 and TRBJ1-2, with 9 bases aligning to TRBD1. The CDR3 has 15 residues. Trimming took 4 bases from V and 6 from J; bases not matched to a gene: 9. Germline-derived CDR1 and CDR2 are SEHNR and FQNEAQ (reference sequence). The DNA for the CDR3 is TGTGCCAGCAGCTCCAGGGGACAGGGCGGGGATGGCTACACCTTC. Translated: CASSSRGQGGDGYTF.

V is TRBV5-4 and J is TRBJ1-4; no clear D. This CDR3 region has 11 residues. Trimming removed 0 bases from V and 8 bases from J, with 2 bases in between. CDR1 SGHNT and CDR2 YYREEE come from the germline V gene (reference sequence). Written as DNA, the CDR3 is TGTGCCAGCAGCTTGGGCGAAAAACTGTTTTTT. Encoded protein: CASSLGEKLFF.

V usage is TRBV27 and J usage is TRBJ2-1, with 7 bases that match TRBD1. The trim removed 6 bases at V and 4 bases at J, leaving 12 bases unmatched. Germline V gene sequence: CDR1 MNHEY, CDR2 SMNVEV (reference sequence). The CDR3 consists of 16 residues. CDR3 amino acids: CASRTGTVEFYNEQFF. The DNA for the CDR3 is TGTGCCAGCAGAACCGGGACAGTTGAGTTTTACAATGAGCAGTTCTTC.

The chain carries TRBV30 and TRBJ1-2; tentative D call: TRBD1 (5 bases). Germline CDR1 reads GTSNPN; CDR2 reads SVGIG (reference sequence). The CDR3 contains 11 residues. V gave up 7 bases and J gave up 7 bases, with 13 bases separating them. As DNA, the CDR3 is TGTGCCTTCCCCTTCGGGGCTGGCTACACCTTC. Amino acids: CAFPFGAGYTF.

The CDR3 bases are TGTGCCAGCAGTTTTAGGGAAGGCACAGATACGCAGTATTTT. It encodes CASSFREGTDTQYF. This chain joins TRBV27 and TRBJ2-3, with D hard to call. From germline, CDR1 is MNHEY and CDR2 SMNVEV (reference sequence). The V end was cut by 3 bases, the J end by 1 base, with 8 bases between. CDR3 length equals 14 residues.

The chain joins TRBV7-2 to TRBJ2-2; either TRBD1 or TRBD2 may fit D (5 bases each). The CDR3 length is 17 residues. V lost 3 bases, J lost 2 bases, and 16 bases lay in between. Germline CDR1 SGHTA, CDR2 FQGNSA. The CDR3 nucleotides are TGTGCCAGCAGCTTCAACGCCGGGACGCTCAACACCGGGGAGCTGTTTTTT. It specifies CASSFNAGTLNTGELFF.

The chain joins TRBV5-1 to TRBJ2-7; 7 nucleotides line up with TRBD1. CDR3 size: 12 residues. Looked up from germline, CDR1 is SGHRS and CDR2 is YFSETQ. V shed 2 bases, J shed 6 bases, and the junction held 2 bases outside the gene matches. CDR3 loop: CASSFGTVEQYF. The CDR3 nucleotides read TGCGCCAGCAGCTTCGGGACAGTCGAGCAGTACTTC.

The rearrangement joins TRBV7-9 to TRBJ1-2, with 9 bases fitting TRBD1. Germline V gives CDR1 SEHNR, CDR2 FQNEAQ (reference sequence). V lost 0 bases and J lost 3; bases outside the gene matches: 5. The CDR3 runs 16 residues. The CDR3 loop reads CASSLAGQGTDYGYTF. In DNA form, the CDR3 reads TGTGCCAGCAGCTTAGCAGGACAGGGGACGGACTATGGCTACACCTTC.

This chain uses TRBV5-1 with TRBJ2-7; TRBD2 agrees at 8 bases. CDR3 length: 15 residues. Germline trimming cut 0 bases from V and 5 bases from J; bases unmatched to any gene: 7. Looked up from germline, CDR1 is SGHRS and CDR2 is YFSETQ. CDR3 region: CASSLVVSGINEQYF. The CDR3 DNA reads TGCGCCAGCAGCTTGGTTGTTAGCGGGATCAACGAGCAGTACTTC.

The gene calls are TRBV27 and TRBJ2-1; weak D call: TRBD2 (5 bases). Germline CDR1 and CDR2: MNHEY and SMNVEV (reference sequence). The CDR3 covers 16 residues. V was trimmed by 4 bases and J by 0 bases, leaving 13 bases between them. Here the CDR3 reads CASSSPRGSSYNEQFF. In DNA form, the CDR3 reads TGTGCCAGCAGTTCCCCGCGTGGGAGCTCCTACAATGAGCAGTTCTTC.

This chain joins TRBV5-1 and TRBJ2-1; 11 bases line up with TRBD2. Trimming took 0 bases from V and 7 from J; bases not matched to a gene: 6. This CDR3 is 16 amino acids long. Per germline, CDR1 SGHRS and CDR2 YFSETQ. The CDR3 DNA is TGCGCCAGCAGCTTGGGACTAGCGGGACTTTTAAATGAGCAGTTCTTC. Its protein is CASSLGLAGLLNEQFF. The full variable domain, in which reference TRBV5-1 and TRBJ2-1 provide the parts outside the CDR3, is KAGVTQTPRYLIKTRGQQVTLSCSPISGHRSVSWYQQTPGQGLQFLFEYFSETQRNKGNFPGRFSGRQFSNSRSEMNVSTLELGDSALYLCASSLGLAGLLNEQFFGPGTRLTVL.

The rearrangement uses TRBV5-4 and TRBJ1-3, with TRBD1 matching over 12 bases. This CDR3 has 16 residues. Germline CDR1 is SGHNT and CDR2 is YYREEE (reference sequence). V gave up 2 bases and J gave up 4 bases; unmatched junction bases: 4. CDR3 sequence: CASSFGTGGAGNTIYF. The CDR3, as DNA: TGTGCCAGCAGCTTCGGGACAGGGGGCGCCGGAAACACCATATATTTT.

The CDR3 spells CASSQRSGTGELFF. The CDR3, as DNA: TGCGCCAGCAGCCAACGGAGCGGGACCGGGGAGCTGTTTTTT. The rearrangement uses TRBV4-1 and TRBJ2-2, with D possibly being TRBD2 (6 bases). This CDR3 comprises 14 residues. Germline CDR1 MGHRA, CDR2 YSYEKL. V lost 2 bases to trimming and J lost 5 bases, with 9 bases between them.